This T cell receptor beta chain was recovered during a study of regulatory T cells in long-lasting Graves disease. The V gene lost 3 bases and the J gene lost 1 base, with 7 bases spanning the gap. This CDR3 is 14 amino acids long. Germline V gene data show CDR1 as KGHSH and CDR2 as LQKENI. Through Arm-PCR of CDR3 regions and iRepertoire HTBI primers, TCR beta libraries were built. As originally analysed: From all samples, identification returned 14 TRBJ and about 63 TRBV segments. TCRdb redid the calling of the multiplex PCR reads with MiXCR, one entry per CDR3 protein. TCRdb, rather than the study authors, made the V and J calls. The sample carries 440,000 or so distinct CDR3 sequences, under 15% recorded once. Time point here: newly diagnosed GD, antithyroid drugs for less than 3 months. PBMC RNA served as the TCR library source. Graves' disease diagnosis relied on American Thyroid Association guidelines.

These data were also reused for a study on T cells in Graves' hyperthyroidism and ophthalmopathy.

The sequencing here drew on peripheral blood mononuclear cells (PBMCs), taken at new diagnosis, from a patient treated with antithyroid drugs. The V and J genes are TRBV18 and TRBJ2-4, with D perhaps TRBD1 or TRBD2 (5 bases each). This sequence originates from a woman under 40 with Graves disease. CDR3 nucleotide sequence: TGTGCCAGCTCACCCGGGACGGCCAAAAACATTCAGTACTTC. It is translated as CASSPGTAKNIQYF.